A single sample gave rise to the 8 T cell receptor beta chains below, sequenced in a study of blood T cell repertoires in COVID-19. Sequencing used immunoSEQ multiplex PCR; TCRdb keeps in-frame clones, though not all of them. The sample includes roughly 44,000 clones, roughly 90% seen only once; the top ten take 13%. Input material: peripheral blood. These receptors all come from an elderly man with acute or convalescent COVID-19.

The V and J genes are TRBV29-1 and TRBJ2-3; 9 bases fit TRBD1. V lost 5 bases and J lost 1; bases outside the gene matches: 4. The CDR3 runs to 14 residues. Germline-derived CDR1 and CDR2 are SQVTM and ANQGSEA. The CDR3 sequence: CSVYRDRGTDTQYF. In DNA form, the CDR3 reads TGCAGCGTTTACCGGGACAGGGGCACAGATACGCAGTATTTT.

This clone has just a few counts. CDR3 bases: TGTGCCACCGCCGGGACAGGGAACCATGGCTACACCTTC. This translates into CATAGTGNHGYTF. This chain connects TRBV30 to TRBJ1-2; 9 nucleotides line up with TRBD1. Germline trimming cut 8 bases from V and 6 bases from J; bases unmatched to any gene: 10. The germline gives CDR1 GTSNPN, CDR2 SVGIG (reference sequence). This CDR3 has 13 amino acids.

The chain recombines TRBV3-1 (or the pseudogene TRBV3-2) with TRBJ1-3; D gene uncertain. CDR1 and CDR2 (germline): LGHDT, YNNKEL (reference sequence). Between the trimmed V and J ends, which lost 5 bases and 1 base, there was a span of 18 bases. The CDR3 extends over 17 amino acids. CDR3 DNA: TGTGCCAGCAGCAAGAGCGTGAAGGTTATTTCTGGAAACACCATATATTTT. It is translated as CASSKSVKVISGNTIYF.

The chain carries TRBV2 and TRBJ1-1; 8 bases match TRBD1. The length of the CDR3 is 15 residues. Germline assignment: CDR1 SNHLY and CDR2 FYNNEI. With V trimmed by 6 bases and J by 5 bases, 11 bases remained unmatched. This chain's CDR3 is CASRVTETGETEAFF. CDR3 bases: TGTGCCAGCAGGGTTACTGAGACAGGGGAGACTGAAGCTTTCTTT. The full variable domain, in which reference TRBV2 and TRBJ1-1 provide the parts outside the CDR3, is EPEVTQTPSHQVTQMGQEVILRCVPISNHLYFYWYRQILGQKVEFLVSFYNNEISEKSEIFDDQFSVERPDGSNFTLKIRSTKLEDSAMYFCASRVTETGETEAFFGQGTRLTVV.

This chain uses TRBV30 with TRBJ1-1; possible D gene TRBD1, 5 bases. CDR1 and CDR2 from the germline V gene are GTSNPN and SVGIG (reference sequence). V shed 3 bases and J shed 6 bases, with 17 bases lying between them. This CDR3 is built from 14 residues. This CDR3 reads CAWRRIGGAPEAFF. In DNA form, the CDR3 reads TGTGCCTGGAGGCGCATTGGAGGGGCTCCTGAAGCTTTCTTT. Based on the CDR3 plus reference TRBV30 and TRBJ1-1, the full variable domain is SQTIHQWPATLVQPVGSPLSLECTVEGTSNPNLYWYRQAAGRGLQLLFYSVGIGQISSEVPQNLSASRPQDRQFILSSKKLLLSDSGFYLCAWRRIGGAPEAFFGQGTRLTVV.

The chain has TRBV18 and TRBJ1-3; 10 bases are shared with TRBD1. Unmatched junction bases numbered 4, after V lost 4 bases and J lost 4 bases. The CDR3 spans 15 residues. Germline CDR1 KGHSH, CDR2 LQKENI. The CDR3 DNA reads as TGTGCCAGCTCACTGGGACAGGGGCCAGGAAACACCATATATTTT. The encoded protein is CASSLGQGPGNTIYF.

This clone was counted a single time. V and J are TRBV10-3 and TRBJ2-2; D remains ambiguous. The CDR3 consists of 14 residues. Germline V lookup: CDR1 ENHRY, CDR2 SYGVKD. V was cut by 10 bases and J by 3 bases, with 15 bases left in between. The CDR3 is CATSRSPDTGELFF. CDR3 DNA sequence: TGTGCCACTTCACGGAGCCCCGACACCGGGGAGCTGTTTTTT.

This chain connects TRBV19 to TRBJ1-4; D gene uncertain. V was trimmed by 7 bases and J by 6 bases, leaving 18 bases between them. Germline V gene data show CDR1 as LNHDA and CDR2 as SQIVND (reference sequence). The CDR3 has 15 residues. CDR3 DNA: TGTGCCAGTACCGACGTGACCACGAGGGATGAAAAACTGTTTTTT. Translation gives CASTDVTTRDEKLFF. The full variable domain, rest sourced from reference TRBV19 and TRBJ1-4, is DGGITQSPKYLFRKEGQNVTLSCEQNLNHDAMYWYRQDPGQGLRLIYYSQIVNDFQKGDIAEGYSVSREKKESFPLTVTSAQKNPTAFYLCASTDVTTRDEKLFFGSGTQLSVL.